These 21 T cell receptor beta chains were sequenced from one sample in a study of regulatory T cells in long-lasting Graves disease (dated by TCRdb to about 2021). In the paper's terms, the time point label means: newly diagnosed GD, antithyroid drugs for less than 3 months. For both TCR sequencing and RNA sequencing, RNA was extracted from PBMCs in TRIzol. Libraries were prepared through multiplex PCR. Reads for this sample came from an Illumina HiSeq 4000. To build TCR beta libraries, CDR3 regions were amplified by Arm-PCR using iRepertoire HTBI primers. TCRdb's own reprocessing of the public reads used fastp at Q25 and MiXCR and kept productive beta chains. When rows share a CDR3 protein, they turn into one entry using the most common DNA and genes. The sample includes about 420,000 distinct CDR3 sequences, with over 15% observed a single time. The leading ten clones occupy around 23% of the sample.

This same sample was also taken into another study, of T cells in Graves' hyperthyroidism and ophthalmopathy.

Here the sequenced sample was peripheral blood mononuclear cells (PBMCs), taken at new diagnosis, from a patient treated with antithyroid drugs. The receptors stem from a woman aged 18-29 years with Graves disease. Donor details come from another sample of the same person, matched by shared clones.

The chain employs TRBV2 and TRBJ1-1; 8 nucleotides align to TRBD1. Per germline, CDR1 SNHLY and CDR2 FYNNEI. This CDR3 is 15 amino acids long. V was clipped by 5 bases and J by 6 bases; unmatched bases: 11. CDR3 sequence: CASSRRQGAIAEAFF. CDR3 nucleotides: TGTGCCAGCAGTCGGAGGCAGGGGGCTATTGCTGAAGCTTTCTTT.

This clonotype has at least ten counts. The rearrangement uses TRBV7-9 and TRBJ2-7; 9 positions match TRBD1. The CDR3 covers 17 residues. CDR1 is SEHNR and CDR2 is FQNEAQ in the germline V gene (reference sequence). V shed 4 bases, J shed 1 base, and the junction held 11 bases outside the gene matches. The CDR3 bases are TGTGCCAGCAGCTCGTCTGTCTCCGGGACAGGGTCCTACGAGCAGTACTTC. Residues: CASSSSVSGTGSYEQYF.

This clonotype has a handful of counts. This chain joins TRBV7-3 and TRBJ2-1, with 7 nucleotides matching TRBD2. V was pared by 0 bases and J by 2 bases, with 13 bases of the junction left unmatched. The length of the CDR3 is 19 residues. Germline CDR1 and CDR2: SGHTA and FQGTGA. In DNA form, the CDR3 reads TGTGCCAGCAGCTTAACTGATCCCCCTTGGACTAGAACCTACAATGAGCAGTTCTTC. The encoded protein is CASSLTDPPWTRTYNEQFF.

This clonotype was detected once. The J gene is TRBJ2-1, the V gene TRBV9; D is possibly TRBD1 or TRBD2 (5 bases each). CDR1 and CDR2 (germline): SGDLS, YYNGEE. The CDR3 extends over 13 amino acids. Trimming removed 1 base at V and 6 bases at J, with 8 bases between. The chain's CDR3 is CASSVLGTNEQFF. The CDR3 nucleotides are TGTGCCAGCAGCGTACTAGGGACCAATGAGCAGTTCTTC.

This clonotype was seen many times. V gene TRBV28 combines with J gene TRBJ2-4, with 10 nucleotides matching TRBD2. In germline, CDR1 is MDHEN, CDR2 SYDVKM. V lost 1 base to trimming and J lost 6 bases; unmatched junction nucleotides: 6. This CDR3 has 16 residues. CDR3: CASSLFLAGDGNIQYF. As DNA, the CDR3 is TGTGCCAGCAGTTTATTTCTAGCGGGAGACGGAAACATTCAGTACTTC.

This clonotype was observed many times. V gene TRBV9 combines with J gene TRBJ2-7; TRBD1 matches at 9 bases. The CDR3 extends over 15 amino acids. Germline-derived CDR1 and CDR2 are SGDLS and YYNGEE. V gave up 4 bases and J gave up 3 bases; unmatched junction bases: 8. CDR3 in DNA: TGTGCCAGCAGCCGAACAGGGGGCGCGGTCTACGAGCAGTACTTC. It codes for CASSRTGGAVYEQYF.

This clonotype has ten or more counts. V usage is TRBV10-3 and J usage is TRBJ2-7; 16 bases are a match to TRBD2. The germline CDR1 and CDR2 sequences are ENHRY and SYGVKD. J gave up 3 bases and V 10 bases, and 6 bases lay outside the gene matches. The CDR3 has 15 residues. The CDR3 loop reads CATHGTSGRVYEQYF. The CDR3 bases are TGTGCCACCCACGGGACTAGCGGGAGGGTCTACGAGCAGTACTTC.

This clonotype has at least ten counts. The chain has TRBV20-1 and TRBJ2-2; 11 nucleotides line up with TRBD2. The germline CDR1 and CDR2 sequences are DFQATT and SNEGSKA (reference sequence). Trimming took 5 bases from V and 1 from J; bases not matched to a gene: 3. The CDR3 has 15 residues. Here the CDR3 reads CSAELAGGNTGELFF. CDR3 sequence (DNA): TGCAGTGCTGAGCTAGCGGGAGGGAACACCGGGGAGCTGTTTTTT.

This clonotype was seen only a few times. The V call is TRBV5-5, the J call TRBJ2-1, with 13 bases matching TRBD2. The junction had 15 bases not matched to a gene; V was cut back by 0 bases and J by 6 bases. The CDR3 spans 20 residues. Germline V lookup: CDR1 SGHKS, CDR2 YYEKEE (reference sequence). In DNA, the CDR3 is TGTGCCAGCAGCTTGGCGGGACTAGCGGGACCCGGTTCGGGTACCAATGAGCAGTTCTTC. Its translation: CASSLAGLAGPGSGTNEQFF.

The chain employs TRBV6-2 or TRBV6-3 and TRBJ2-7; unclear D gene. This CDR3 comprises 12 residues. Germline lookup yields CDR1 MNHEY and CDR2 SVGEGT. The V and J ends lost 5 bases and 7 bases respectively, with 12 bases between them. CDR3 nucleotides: TGTGCCAGCAGTCCCTGGATCGGGGAGCAGTACTTC. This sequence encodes CASSPWIGEQYF.

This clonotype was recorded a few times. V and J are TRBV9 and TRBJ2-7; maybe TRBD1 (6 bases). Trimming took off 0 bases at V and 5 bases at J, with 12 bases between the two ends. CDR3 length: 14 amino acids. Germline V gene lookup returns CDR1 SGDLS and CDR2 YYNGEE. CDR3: CASSVGGRLHEQYF. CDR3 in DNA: TGTGCCAGCAGCGTAGGGGGGCGGTTACACGAGCAGTACTTC.

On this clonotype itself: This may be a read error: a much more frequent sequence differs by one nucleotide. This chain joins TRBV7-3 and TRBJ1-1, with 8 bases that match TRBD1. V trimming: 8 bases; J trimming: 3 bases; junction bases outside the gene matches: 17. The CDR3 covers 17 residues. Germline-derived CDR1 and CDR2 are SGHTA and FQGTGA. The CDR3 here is CASRLNSRQGPDTEAFF. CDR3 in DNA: TGTGCCAGCCGCCTTAACAGCCGACAGGGGCCGGACACTGAAGCTTTCTTT.

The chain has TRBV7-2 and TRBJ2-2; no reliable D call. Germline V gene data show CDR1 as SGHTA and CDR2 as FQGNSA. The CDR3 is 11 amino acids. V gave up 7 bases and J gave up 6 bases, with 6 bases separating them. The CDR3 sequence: CASTISGELFF. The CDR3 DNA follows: TGTGCCAGCACTATTTCCGGGGAGCTGTTTTTT.

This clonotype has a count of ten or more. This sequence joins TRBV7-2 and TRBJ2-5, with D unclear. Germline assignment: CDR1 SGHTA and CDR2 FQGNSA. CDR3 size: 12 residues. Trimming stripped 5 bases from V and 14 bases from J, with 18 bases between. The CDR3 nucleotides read TGTGCCAGCAGCCCAGAGGCAGGCGCGTATTACTTC. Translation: CASSPEAGAYYF.

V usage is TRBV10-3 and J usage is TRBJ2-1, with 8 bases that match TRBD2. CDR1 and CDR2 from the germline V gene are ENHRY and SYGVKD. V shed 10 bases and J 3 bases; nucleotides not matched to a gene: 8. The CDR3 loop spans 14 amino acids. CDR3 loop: CATISGSSYNEQFF. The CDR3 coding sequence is TGTGCCACAATAAGCGGGAGTAGCTACAATGAGCAGTTCTTC.

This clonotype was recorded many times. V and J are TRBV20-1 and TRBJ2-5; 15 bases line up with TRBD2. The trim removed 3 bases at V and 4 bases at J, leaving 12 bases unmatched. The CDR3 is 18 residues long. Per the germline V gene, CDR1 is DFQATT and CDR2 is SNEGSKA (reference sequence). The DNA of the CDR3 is TGCAGTGCTAGCGGTCGGCGGACTAGCGGGAGGGCGATAGAGACCCAGTACTTC. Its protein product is CSASGRRTSGRAIETQYF.

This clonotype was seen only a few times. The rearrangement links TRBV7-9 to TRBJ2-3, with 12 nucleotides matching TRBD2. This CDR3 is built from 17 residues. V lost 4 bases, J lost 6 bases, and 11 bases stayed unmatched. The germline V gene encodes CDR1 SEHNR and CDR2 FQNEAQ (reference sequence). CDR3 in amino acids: CASSSPWLAGGLDTQYF. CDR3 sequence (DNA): TGTGCCAGCAGCTCCCCGTGGCTAGCGGGAGGGCTGGATACGCAGTATTTT.

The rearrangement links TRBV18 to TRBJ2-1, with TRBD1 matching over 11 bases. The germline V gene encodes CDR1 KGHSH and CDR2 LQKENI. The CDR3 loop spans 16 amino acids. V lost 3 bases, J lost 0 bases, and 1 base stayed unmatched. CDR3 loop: CASSPGTGGSYNEQFF. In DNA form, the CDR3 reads TGTGCCAGCTCACCCGGGACAGGGGGCTCCTACAATGAGCAGTTCTTC.

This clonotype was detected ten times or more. The CDR3 spells CASSFLTTSTGELFF. CDR3 bases: TGTGCCAGCAGCTTCCTCACAACTAGCACCGGGGAGCTGTTTTTT. The V gene is TRBV11-2, the J gene TRBJ2-2; D is perhaps TRBD2 (5 bases). V shed 3 bases and J shed 4 bases, with 12 bases lying between them. Germline V gives CDR1 SGHAT, CDR2 FQNNGV. CDR3 size: 15 residues.

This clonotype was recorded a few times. DNA for the CDR3: TGTGCCAGTAGTATGGTTTCGGGAGACCACAATGAGCAGTTCTTC. Its protein is CASSMVSGDHNEQFF. V gene TRBV19 combines with J gene TRBJ2-1, with D possibly being TRBD2 (6 bases). V shed 3 bases and J shed 5 bases, with 14 bases lying between them. This CDR3 comprises 15 residues. The germline gives CDR1 LNHDA, CDR2 SQIVND (reference sequence).

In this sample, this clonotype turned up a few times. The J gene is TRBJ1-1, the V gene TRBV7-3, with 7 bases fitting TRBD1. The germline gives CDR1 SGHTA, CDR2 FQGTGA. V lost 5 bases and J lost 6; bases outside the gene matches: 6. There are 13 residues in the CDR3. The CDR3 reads CASSPDRVAEAFF. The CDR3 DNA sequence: TGTGCCAGCAGCCCAGACAGGGTTGCTGAAGCTTTCTTT.